Listed below are T cell receptor beta chains from one sample, sequenced in a study of shared clonotypes between healthy human individuals. Some clones are missing from TCRdb's copy, which holds only in-frame ones; the method was immunoSEQ multiplex PCR. Of millions of clones detected, around 90% appear once; the ten largest clones hold under 0.15%. The sequencing sample was made of naive CD4+ T cells sorted from blood. The source of these receptors is a young man in good health. Each CDR3 is given with its conserved first and last residue. The D gene is left open where the match is weak. For some rows the clone size is stated as once, few or many, or as a class when expanded; others skip it.

V gene	clone size	D gene	J gene	CDR3 DNA	CDR3 protein
TRBV6-4	.	.	TRBJ1-2	TGTGCCAGCAGTGATGGAAGGGCCCAAAACAGCATCTATGGCTACACCTTC	CASSDGRAQNSIYGYTF
TRBV7-2	.	.	TRBJ2-7	TGTGCCAGCAGCTTAGCGCAGGCCGCCTCCGAGCAGTACTTC	CASSLAQAASEQYF
TRBV5-4	few	.	TRBJ2-3	TGTGCCAGCAGCTTGGCCACCACAGATACGCAGTATTTT	CASSLATTDTQYF
TRBV12-5	once	.	TRBJ1-1	TGTGCTAGTGGCGAACAGGGTAACGCTGAAGCTTTCTTT	CASGEQGNAEAFF
TRBV2	few	TRBD1	TRBJ1-5	TGTGCCAGCAGACAGGGGGCTGGCAATCAGCCCCAGCATTTT	CASRQGAGNQPQHF
TRBV5-1	.	.	TRBJ2-1	TGCGCCAGCAGTTCGGATGCGGGCTTGGGTGGCAATGAGCAGTTCTTC	CASSSDAGLGGNEQFF
TRBV4-3	.	.	TRBJ2-6	TGCGCCAGCAGCCAGGATACAGCTGGGGCCAACGTCCTGACTTTC	CASSQDTAGANVLTF
TRBV5-4	.	TRBD1	TRBJ2-7	TGTGCCAGCAGCCAGACAGGGGGAAGTATCTACGAGCAGTACTTC	CASSQTGGSIYEQYF
TRBV7-8	.	TRBD1	TRBJ2-5	TGTGCCAGCAGCCTGGGACAGCCCCCAGAGACCCAGTACTTC	CASSLGQPPETQYF
TRBV23-1	.	.	TRBJ1-1	TGCGCCAGCAGTCGTTCCGGGCCTATTCGGGGTCGGACTGAAGCTTTCTTT	CASSRSGPIRGRTEAFF
TRBV5-6	.	.	TRBJ2-1	TGTGCCAGCAGCTTGGGGGGATATTCCTACAATGAGCAGTTCTTC	CASSLGGYSYNEQFF
TRBV2	.	.	TRBJ1-1	TGTGCCAGCAAGGAAACAGGGTTGGCTGAAGCTTTCTTT	CASKETGLAEAFF
TRBV6-5	once	.	TRBJ2-7	TGTGCCAGCAGTTACGTAACGGCCGTCTCCTACGAGCAGTACTTC	CASSYVTAVSYEQYF
TRBV7-2	.	TRBD1	TRBJ1-4	TGTGCCAGCAGCTTAGGCCGCTCCGGGACAGGGGGAGAAAAACTGTTTTTT	CASSLGRSGTGGEKLFF